The 6 T cell receptor beta chains below were found in one sample sequenced in a study of T-cell memory formation after mild COVID-19. One entry per CDR3 protein, called by TCRdb with MiXCR from the 5' RACE reads. Among about 340,000 distinct CDR3 sequences listed, about 21% were seen once. The material sequenced was PBMCs or a T cell subset sorted from them (not recorded which). These receptors all stem from an adult woman who had mild COVID-19 (a few samples of this study predate the infection). Cell type and time point are not known.

Only a few counts were recorded for this clonotype. The chain combines TRBV29-1 with TRBJ2-1; TRBD2 matches 9 bases. Germline V gene data show CDR1 as SQVTM and CDR2 as ANQGSEA. The V gene end was trimmed by 3 bases and the J gene end by 10 bases; junction bases not matched to a gene: 7. CDR3 length equals 13 residues. DNA for the CDR3: TGCAGCGTTGATATAGCGGGAGCCCAAGAGCAGTTCTTC. This gives the protein CSVDIAGAQEQFF.

This clonotype turned up a few times. V usage is TRBV12-3 or TRBV12-4 and J usage is TRBJ2-7; D gene uncertain. V was pared by 2 bases and J by 4 bases, with 12 bases between. The CDR3 is made up of 14 amino acids. This chain's CDR3 is CASSLRQVPYEQYF. CDR3 nucleotide sequence: TGTGCCAGCAGTTTACGTCAGGTACCTTACGAGCAGTACTTC.

This clonotype was counted only a few times. The chain is built from TRBV29-1 and TRBJ2-7; D may match TRBD1 or TRBD2 (5 bases each). The CDR3 runs to 15 residues. Trimming took off 1 base at V and 3 bases at J, with 16 bases between the two ends. In germline, CDR1 is SQVTM, CDR2 ANQGSEA. The CDR3 nucleotides are TGCAGCGTTGAAGGGGGAAGGGGTGCGGGCTACGAGCAGTACTTC. The encoded protein is CSVEGGRGAGYEQYF.

The genes are TRBV12-3 or TRBV12-4 and TRBJ2-3, with 7 nucleotides matching TRBD2. V gave up 5 bases and J gave up 6 bases; unmatched junction bases: 8. This CDR3 is 14 amino acids long. The CDR3 is CASSKRDGGDTQYF. The DNA for the CDR3 is TGTGCCAGCAGTAAGCGGGACGGCGGTGATACGCAGTATTTT.

In this sample, this clonotype turned up a few times. V gene TRBV20-1 combines with J gene TRBJ1-5; a possible D gene is TRBD1 (5 bases). Trimming pared 0 bases from V and 0 bases from J, leaving 15 bases between. The CDR3 contains 17 residues. Germline-derived CDR1 and CDR2 are DFQATT and SNEGSKA (reference sequence). CDR3 region: CSARDSVGTDSNQPQHF. Here the CDR3 DNA reads TGCAGTGCTAGAGACAGCGTGGGGACCGATAGCAATCAGCCCCAGCATTTT.

This clonotype showed up just a few times. This chain joins TRBV6-5 and TRBJ1-1; weak D call: TRBD1 (5 bases). CDR1 and CDR2 from the germline V gene are MNHEY and SVGAGI. The CDR3 is made up of 16 amino acids. Trimming cost V 6 bases and J 1 base, with 18 bases left between them. Here the CDR3 DNA reads TGTGCCAGCAGACCGACGGGGACCCTGGGGAACACTGAAGCTTTCTTT. Amino acids: CASRPTGTLGNTEAFF.